This TCR beta chain was sequenced for a study of T cells in Graves' hyperthyroidism and ophthalmopathy. The wider study: Peripheral blood samples were taken at initial diagnosis, prior to any treatment.

The CDR3 runs to 15 residues. Study-wide results and limits: Most thyroid clonotypes expanded above 0.001 were also detected in blood.

This clonotype was seen more than once but under ten times. Antigen unknown. One junction end disagrees with the germline gene, perhaps due to a read error. Amplified regions were TCR beta CDR3 sequences from RNA transcripts. HTBI primers were the set used in a first-round RT-PCR of the TCR CDR3. TCRdb re-called the multiplex PCR reads with MiXCR, one entry per CDR3 protein. The repertoire holds around 600,000 distinct CDR3 sequences, with 15% to 18% as singletons. The receptor comes from a woman in her 30s with Graves' hyperthyroidism. Sequencing was performed on blood. This chain connects TRBV12-3 or TRBV12-4 to TRBJ1-2; D possibly corresponds to TRBD1 (5 bases). The CDR3 DNA is TGTGCCGGCAGTTTAGGGTGGACAAGGAACTATGGCTACACCTTC. Its translation is CAGSLGWTRNYGYTF.